The 8 T cell receptor beta chains below come from one sample, sequenced in a study of blood T cell repertoires in COVID-19. The method was immunoSEQ multiplex PCR; TCRdb's version includes in-frame clones alone and lacks a portion of them. This repertoire shows about half a million clones, 75% to 90% found once; its top ten account for under 9.5%. The sequenced material came from PBMCs or T cells enriched from blood (not recorded which). All receptors derive from a woman aged 55-75 years who had recovered from COVID-19.

V and J are TRBV18 and TRBJ1-5, with D uncertain. The CDR3 contains 14 residues. Germline assignment: CDR1 KGHSH and CDR2 LQKENI. Trimming left V 1 base short and J 4 bases short, with 8 bases between. This CDR3 is CASSPLTGNQPQHF. In DNA, the CDR3 is TGTGCCAGCTCACCACTTACGGGGAATCAGCCCCAGCATTTT.

This chain links TRBV5-1 with TRBJ2-3, with D maybe TRBD2 (5 bases). V lost 3 bases, J lost 0 bases, and 17 bases lay in between. Germline V gene lookup returns CDR1 SGHRS and CDR2 YFSETQ. The CDR3 runs 17 residues. CDR3 amino acids: CASSSPTGLISTDTQYF. The CDR3 region has the DNA TGCGCCAGCAGCTCCCCAACCGGACTTATTAGCACAGATACGCAGTATTTT. The full variable domain, in which reference TRBV5-1 and TRBJ2-3 provide the parts outside the CDR3, is KAGVTQTPRYLIKTRGQQVTLSCSPISGHRSVSWYQQTPGQGLQFLFEYFSETQRNKGNFPGRFSGRQFSNSRSEMNVSTLELGDSALYLCASSSPTGLISTDTQYFGPGTRLTVL.

This chain joins TRBV14 and TRBJ1-2; D not certain. Germline V CDR1 and CDR2: SGHDN, FVKESK. CDR3 length equals 15 residues. V lost 0 bases and J lost 5, with 13 bases in between. CDR3 in amino acids: CASSQDVGGLYGYTF. The CDR3 bases are TGTGCCAGCAGCCAAGATGTGGGAGGGTTATATGGCTACACCTTC.

This chain joins TRBV27 and TRBJ2-2; 10 bases agree with TRBD1. The ends lost 4 bases at V and 6 bases at J; junction bases unmatched: 5. The CDR3 spans 15 residues. Germline V lookup: CDR1 MNHEY, CDR2 SMNVEV (reference sequence). CDR3 sequence: CASSSAGTGAGELFF. CDR3 nucleotides: TGTGCCAGCAGTTCCGCCGGGACAGGGGCCGGGGAGCTGTTTTTT.

The V gene is TRBV28, the J gene TRBJ2-7; tentatively, D is TRBD1 (6 bases). There are 13 residues in the CDR3. CDR1 is MDHEN, CDR2 SYDVKM, per germline. V was pared by 7 bases and J by 0 bases, with 10 bases between. CDR3 in DNA: TGTGCCAGCATGGCAGGGGACTCCTACGAGCAGTACTTC. Protein sequence: CASMAGDSYEQYF.

A few counts support this clone. The chain links TRBV5-1 to TRBJ1-6; tentative D call: TRBD1 (5 bases). The germline V gene has CDR1 SGHRS and CDR2 YFSETQ. The CDR3 loop spans 14 amino acids. The germline V and J ends were trimmed by 3 bases and 6 bases, with 10 bases remaining between them. CDR3 region: CASSSSTVNSPLHF. For the CDR3, the DNA is TGCGCCAGCAGCTCCTCGACAGTTAATTCACCCCTCCACTTT. The whole variable domain, remainder taken from reference TRBV5-1 and TRBJ1-6, is KAGVTQTPRYLIKTRGQQVTLSCSPISGHRSVSWYQQTPGQGLQFLFEYFSETQRNKGNFPGRFSGRQFSNSRSEMNVSTLELGDSALYLCASSSSTVNSPLHFGNGTRLTVT.

Note on this clone: At one of its ends the junction is not consistent with the germline gene, which may arise from a read error. The chain has TRBV3-1 (or the pseudogene TRBV3-2) and TRBJ1-3; TRBD1 matches 9 bases. The CDR3 length is 17 residues. Germline loops: CDR1 LGHDT, CDR2 YNNKEL (reference sequence). The CDR3 nucleotides are TGTGCTAGCACGCCGGGGACAGGGCTGCCCTCTGGAAACACCATATATTTT. Translation gives CASTPGTGLPSGNTIYF.

The J gene is TRBJ2-3, the V gene TRBV5-1; D is unclear. The V gene lost 1 base and the J gene lost 0 bases, with 6 bases spanning the gap. The germline CDR1 and CDR2 sequences are SGHRS and YFSETQ. The length of the CDR3 is 14 residues. CDR3 coding DNA: TGCGCCAGCAGCTTGAGTCTAAGCACAGATACGCAGTATTTT. It is translated as CASSLSLSTDTQYF.